A single sample is the source of the 9 T cell receptor beta chains below, sequenced in a study. TCRdb reanalysed the RT-PCR reads using MiXCR and keeps one entry per CDR3 protein. The data show about 680,000 distinct CDR3 sequences, approximately 15% seen once. The sequencing sample was made of memory CD4+ T cells from blood. Source of these receptors: a female donor in good health, serving as a healthy control.

The chain carries TRBV4-2 and TRBJ2-7; D is uncertain. Germline CDR1 and CDR2: LGHNA and YNFKEQ. V lost 2 bases and J 2 bases, leaving 13 bases between the germline ends. This CDR3 is 15 amino acids long. This CDR3 reads CASSQWAAKTYEQYF. The CDR3 nucleotides are TGTGCCAGCAGCCAATGGGCAGCTAAAACCTACGAGCAGTACTTC.

The chain joins TRBV7-9 to TRBJ2-3; 9 bases map to TRBD2. The CDR3 runs 13 residues. CDR1 is SEHNR, CDR2 FQNEAQ, per germline (reference sequence). V shed 11 bases and J 4 bases; nucleotides not matched to a gene: 7. The CDR3 nucleotides read TGTGCCCGGACCAGCGGGAGGTCAGATACGCAGTATTTT. The encoded protein is CARTSGRSDTQYF.

The chain couples TRBV28 to TRBJ1-1; TRBD1 matches at 9 bases. This CDR3 region has 14 residues. Per germline, CDR1 MDHEN and CDR2 SYDVKM. J gave up 4 bases and V 6 bases, and 6 bases lay outside the gene matches. The chain's CDR3 is CASRATGGGTEAFF. In DNA, the CDR3 is TGTGCCAGCAGAGCGACAGGGGGGGGCACTGAAGCTTTCTTT.

The V call is TRBV7-9, the J call TRBJ1-1; no reliable D call. The V end lost 1 base, the J end lost 4 bases, and 10 bases lay between the germline ends. Looked up from germline, CDR1 is SEHNR and CDR2 is FQNEAQ (reference sequence). The CDR3 extends over 14 amino acids. CDR3 sequence: CASSLDGFTTEAFF. Written as DNA, the CDR3 is TGTGCCAGCAGCTTAGACGGGTTTACCACTGAAGCTTTCTTT.

This clonotype was seen a few times. The rearrangement uses TRBV18 and TRBJ1-5; 7 bases are shared with TRBD1. CDR3 size: 13 residues. From germline, CDR1 is KGHSH and CDR2 LQKENI. V lost 6 bases, J lost 6 bases, and 5 bases stayed unmatched. The CDR3 sequence is CASSQTGSQPQHF. The DNA of the CDR3 is TGTGCCAGCTCCCAGACAGGGAGTCAGCCCCAGCATTTT.

V is TRBV5-1 and J is TRBJ2-1; 10 bases are a match to TRBD1. The CDR3 covers 16 residues. Germline CDR1 is SGHRS and CDR2 is YFSETQ. Trimming cost V 4 bases and J 3 bases; bases outside gene matches: 7. The CDR3, as DNA: TGCGCCAGCAGCACGGCCGGGACAGGGGACTACAATGAGCAGTTCTTC. It yields the protein CASSTAGTGDYNEQFF.

This clonotype was seen many times. This chain uses TRBV24-1 with TRBJ1-1; D not resolved. Germline CDR1 KGHDR, CDR2 SFDVKD. The length of the CDR3 is 12 residues. The V and J ends lost 9 bases and 1 base respectively, with 8 bases between them. CDR3 nucleotide sequence: TGTGCCACCCAGAATCAGAACACTGAAGCTTTCTTT. Translation gives CATQNQNTEAFF.

The V call is TRBV7-2, the J call TRBJ1-5; D call uncertain. This CDR3 has 14 amino acids. V dropped 5 bases and J dropped 7 bases, with 15 bases sitting between them. CDR1 and CDR2 from the germline V gene are SGHTA and FQGNSA. The CDR3 DNA follows: TGTGCCAGCAGCCTCCGGGGTCTAGGACAGCCCCAGCATTTT. Its protein is CASSLRGLGQPQHF.

This rearrangement joins TRBV6-6 to TRBJ1-3, with 9 bases lining up with TRBD1. Germline V gene lookup returns CDR1 MNHNY and CDR2 SVGAGI (reference sequence). The CDR3 runs 14 residues. J lost 4 bases, V lost 7 bases, and 5 bases had no gene match. The CDR3 DNA is TGTGCCAGCACCGACAGGGGGAGAGGAAACACCATATATTTT. This translates into CASTDRGRGNTIYF.